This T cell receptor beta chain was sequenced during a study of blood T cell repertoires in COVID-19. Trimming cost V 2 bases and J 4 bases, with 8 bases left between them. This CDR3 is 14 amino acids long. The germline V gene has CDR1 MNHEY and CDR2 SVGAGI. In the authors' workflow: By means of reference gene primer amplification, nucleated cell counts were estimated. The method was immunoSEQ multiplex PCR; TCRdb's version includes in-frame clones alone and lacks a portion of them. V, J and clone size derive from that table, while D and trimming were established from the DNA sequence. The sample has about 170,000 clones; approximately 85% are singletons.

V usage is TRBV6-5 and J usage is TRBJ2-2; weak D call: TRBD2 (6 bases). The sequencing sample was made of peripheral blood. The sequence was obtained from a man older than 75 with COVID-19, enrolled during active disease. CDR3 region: CASSYGGATGELFF. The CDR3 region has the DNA TGTGCCAGCAGTTACGGCGGGGCCACCGGGGAGCTGTTTTTT.